A single sample gave rise to the 10 T cell receptor beta chains below, sequenced in a study of cytomegalovirus exposure and HLA in healthy donors. Primers for the PCR totalled 60 Vbeta and 13 Jbeta. Using immunoSEQ multiplex PCR, the repertoire was profiled, and TCRdb retains in-frame clones only, with some absent. The sample comprises 100,000 to 150,000 clones, approximately 82% of which are singletons, and roughly 1.5% rests with the top ten. Sequencing used PBMCs. Receptor source: a female donor in good health and CMV-seronegative.

V usage is TRBV6-5 and J usage is TRBJ2-3; a possible D gene is TRBD1 (6 bases). Germline CDR1 is MNHEY and CDR2 is SVGAGI. Trimming took off 2 bases at V and 0 bases at J, with 6 bases between the two ends. CDR3 length: 14 amino acids. This CDR3 is CASSYDRSTDTQYF. CDR3 coding DNA: TGTGCCAGCAGTTACGACAGGAGCACAGATACGCAGTATTTT.

A few counts support this clone. J is TRBJ2-1 and V is TRBV7-6; D is ambiguous. CDR3 length: 13 amino acids. Germline V gene lookup returns CDR1 SGHVS and CDR2 FNYEAQ. The ends were cut back, 3 bases at V and 10 bases at J, with 13 bases in the middle. The DNA for the CDR3 is TGTGCCAGCAGCTTGTCCTCTGGTAGCGAGCAGTTCTTC. This gives the protein CASSLSSGSEQFF.

The chain employs TRBV5-1 and TRBJ2-2; a weak D match, TRBD2 (6 bases). Germline CDR1 SGHRS, CDR2 YFSETQ. V was shortened by 4 bases and J by 0 bases, with 16 bases between the two germline ends. The CDR3 contains 17 residues. The CDR3 region has the DNA TGCGCCAGCAGCACCGTGTTAGCGGACGCGAACACCGGGGAGCTGTTTTTT. It yields the protein CASSTVLADANTGELFF.

DNA for the CDR3: TGCGCCAGCAGCCGACAGGGCGGGACTGAAGCTTTCTTT. Translating gives CASSRQGGTEAFF. V gene TRBV5-1 combines with J gene TRBJ1-1; 7 nucleotides agree with TRBD1. The CDR3 runs to 13 residues. After removal of 4 bases from V and 5 bases from J, the junction contained 5 bases not matched to a gene. Germline loops: CDR1 SGHRS, CDR2 YFSETQ.

This clone was seen only once. The chain carries TRBV5-6 and TRBJ2-7; the D is unclear. CDR1 SGHDT and CDR2 YYEEEE come from the germline V gene. The CDR3 has 11 amino acids. The germline V and J ends were trimmed by 2 bases and 7 bases, with 7 bases remaining between them. CDR3 in DNA: TGTGCCAGCAGCTTTTACAGTGAGCAGTACTTC. Translation gives CASSFYSEQYF.

The chain joins TRBV18 to TRBJ1-1, with D tentatively TRBD1 (6 bases). Trimming took off 5 bases at V and 1 base at J, with 17 bases between the two ends. Per the germline V gene, CDR1 is KGHSH and CDR2 is LQKENI. The CDR3 runs to 16 residues. The CDR3 loop reads CASSIYRAVENTEAFF. In DNA form, the CDR3 reads TGTGCCAGCTCAATCTACAGGGCAGTGGAGAACACTGAAGCTTTCTTT.

J is TRBJ2-1 and V is TRBV27, with D perhaps TRBD1 (6 bases). Germline V gene sequence: CDR1 MNHEY, CDR2 SMNVEV (reference sequence). The CDR3 extends over 13 amino acids. With 4 bases removed from V and 2 bases from J, the gap between germline ends came to 6 bases. The CDR3: CASSWDTYNEQFF. The CDR3 nucleotides read TGTGCCAGCAGTTGGGACACCTACAATGAGCAGTTCTTC.

The chain links TRBV11-2 to TRBJ1-3, with 7 positions matching TRBD1. The CDR3 runs 18 residues. CDR1 and CDR2 from the germline V gene are SGHAT and FQNNGV. V gave up 2 bases and J gave up 0 bases; unmatched junction bases: 10. CDR3 sequence (DNA): TGTGCCAGCAGCTTACAGACAGGGTCCCACCACTCTGGAAACACCATATATTTT. Amino acids: CASSLQTGSHHSGNTIYF.

The chain joins TRBV6-1 to TRBJ2-6, with 11 bases matching TRBD1. The ends lost 3 bases at V and 0 bases at J; junction bases unmatched: 1. The CDR3 is 17 residues long. Germline CDR1 is MNHNS and CDR2 is SASEGT. In nucleotides, the CDR3 is TGTGCCAGCAGTGAGGGACAGGGGGACTCTGGGGCCAACGTCCTGACTTTC. This gives the protein CASSEGQGDSGANVLTF.

This chain joins TRBV18 and TRBJ1-2, with TRBD1 matching over 8 bases. The CDR3 totals 17 residues. Trimming removed 6 bases from V and 4 bases from J; junction bases left unmatched: 16. CDR1 is KGHSH and CDR2 is LQKENI in the germline V gene. CDR3 DNA sequence: TGTGCCAGCTCGCATAACGCCGGACAGGGCGTAGGCTATGGCTACACCTTC. The encoded protein is CASSHNAGQGVGYGYTF.